The clone carrying this T cell receptor beta chain appeared a few times. Its cognate antigen is unknown. The data are from a study of CD8+ T cells in alopecia areata. Findings of the study overall: Scalp lesions, especially in alopecia totalis/universalis, had higher clonality than normal scalp.

Germline CDR1 ENHRY, CDR2 SYGVKD. The CDR3 is 14 residues long. V lost 6 bases, J lost 2 bases, and 11 bases lay in between. Indicated treatment: oral pan-JAK inhibitor, 5-10 mg twice daily. Sampling of alopecia areata patients yielded lesional scalp punch biopsies as well as peripheral blood. RNA was isolated and reverse transcribed to cDNA, the sequencing template. The assay was immunoSEQ multiplex PCR, and TCRdb's table has in-frame clones only and misses some. The sample lists 15,000 to 20,000 clones, approximately 59% occurring once. This chain connects TRBV10-3 to TRBJ2-1, with a possible D match to TRBD2 (5 bases). This receptor was taken from a human donor with alopecia areata. Source: skin, taken at week 4, from a patient treated with tofacitinib. The CDR3 loop reads CAIRSSEPYNEQFF. CDR3 bases: TGTGCCATCAGGAGTAGCGAGCCCTACAATGAGCAGTTCTTC.